This is a list of T cell receptor beta chains from one sample in a study of Graves' ophthalmopathy and Graves' hyperthyroidism. TCRdb reprocessed the multiplex PCR reads via MiXCR and lists one record per CDR3 protein. The table lists approximately 330,000 distinct CDR3 sequences, roughly 15% of them singletons, with 10% to 15% in the top ten. The specimen sequenced was peripheral blood. The receptors shown here come from an adult man with Graves' ophthalmopathy. CDR3s leave out the opening cysteine and the closing phenylalanine or tryptophan. Each record gives: CDR3 protein, V gene, J gene.

ASSGPRFGELF	TRBV6-1	TRBJ2-2
ASSRDRGPSGANVLT	TRBV11-1	TRBJ2-6
ASSPPTMNTEAF	TRBV18	TRBJ1-1
ARNRETGELF	TRBV19	TRBJ2-2
ASSYSSRVGNGYT	TRBV6-5	TRBJ1-2
ASSLGQRAFSYEQY	TRBV7-2	TRBJ2-7
ASSAASGISYEQY	TRBV6-1	TRBJ2-7
ASSRGTSGGTYEQY	TRBV3-1	TRBJ2-7
ASMKGGGETQY	TRBV2	TRBJ2-5
ASTVTLGPPLH	TRBV12-3/TRBV12-4	TRBJ1-6
ASSTWGQGSFSGANVLT	TRBV6-2/TRBV6-3	TRBJ2-6
ASSLAGSGNTIY	TRBV5-1	TRBJ1-3
ASTQRVNANYGYT	TRBV19	TRBJ1-2
ASSYGTSGYEQY	TRBV6-2/TRBV6-3	TRBJ2-7
ASSLTVSSGSETQY	TRBV7-3	TRBJ2-5
ASSLAPGEYEQY	TRBV7-8	TRBJ2-7
SVVVVLAGGLNTGELF	TRBV29-1	TRBJ2-2
ASSPREGRRGEQY	TRBV7-8	TRBJ2-7
ASLGQNYGYI	TRBV2	TRBJ1-2
ASSLGLPSYGYT	TRBV27	TRBJ1-2
ASSPVSNGRNIQY	TRBV4-3	TRBJ2-4
ASSLLGTGGLYGYT	TRBV28	TRBJ1-2
ASSPTGTNQPQH	TRBV7-2	TRBJ1-5
ASSLQGLNSPLH	TRBV7-3	TRBJ1-6
ASSYFAGDGRRNSPLH	TRBV6-2/TRBV6-3	TRBJ1-6
ASRPQLAGAETQY	TRBV27	TRBJ2-5
ASTTSGGETQY	TRBV6-1	TRBJ2-5
ASSPKGGTGTYEQY	TRBV11-2	TRBJ2-7
ASSWIGGTYEQY	TRBV5-6	TRBJ2-7
ASSSTGTSGGQETQY	TRBV11-1	TRBJ2-5
ASSTPPGANTEAF	TRBV12-3/TRBV12-4	TRBJ1-1
ASSFPGGGETQY	TRBV7-2	TRBJ2-5
ASSTGSLRYSPLH	TRBV6-5	TRBJ1-6
ASSSDSSYQETQY	TRBV5-1	TRBJ2-5
ASFGTSGKPGYEQY	TRBV11-2	TRBJ2-7
ASSHRSGGNYGYT	TRBV12-3/TRBV12-4	TRBJ1-2